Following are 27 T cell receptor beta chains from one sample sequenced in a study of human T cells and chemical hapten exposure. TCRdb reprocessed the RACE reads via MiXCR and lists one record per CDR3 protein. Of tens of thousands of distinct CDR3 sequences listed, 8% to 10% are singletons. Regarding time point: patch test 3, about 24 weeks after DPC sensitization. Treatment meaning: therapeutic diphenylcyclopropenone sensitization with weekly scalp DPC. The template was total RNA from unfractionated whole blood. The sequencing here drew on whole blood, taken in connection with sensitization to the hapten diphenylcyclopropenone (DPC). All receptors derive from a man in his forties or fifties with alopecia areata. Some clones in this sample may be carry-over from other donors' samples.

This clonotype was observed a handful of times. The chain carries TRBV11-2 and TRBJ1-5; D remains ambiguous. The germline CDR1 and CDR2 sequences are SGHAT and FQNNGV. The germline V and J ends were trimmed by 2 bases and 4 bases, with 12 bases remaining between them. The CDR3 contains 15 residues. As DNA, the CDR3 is TGTGCCAGCAGCTTAAGCCCCTTGATGAATCAGCCCCAGCATTTT. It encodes CASSLSPLMNQPQHF.

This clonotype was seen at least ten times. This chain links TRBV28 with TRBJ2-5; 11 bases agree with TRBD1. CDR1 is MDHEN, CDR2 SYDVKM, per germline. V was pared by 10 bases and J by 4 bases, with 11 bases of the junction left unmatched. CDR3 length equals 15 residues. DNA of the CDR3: TGTGCCACCTCGACTCCCGGGACAGGGGGAGAGACCCAGTACTTC. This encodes CATSTPGTGGETQYF.

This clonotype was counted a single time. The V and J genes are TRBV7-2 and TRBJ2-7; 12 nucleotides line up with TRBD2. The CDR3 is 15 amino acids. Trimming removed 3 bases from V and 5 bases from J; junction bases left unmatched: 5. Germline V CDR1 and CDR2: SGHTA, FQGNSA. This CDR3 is CASSFAGLAGNEQYF. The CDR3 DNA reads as TGTGCCAGCAGCTTTGCCGGACTAGCGGGAAACGAGCAGTACTTC.

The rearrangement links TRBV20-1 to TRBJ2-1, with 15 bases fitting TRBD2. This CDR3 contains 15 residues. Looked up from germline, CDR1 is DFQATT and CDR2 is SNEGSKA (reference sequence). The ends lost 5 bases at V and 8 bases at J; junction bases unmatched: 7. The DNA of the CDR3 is TGCAGTGCTCCCCCCGGGACTAGCGGGAGGTATGAGCAGTTCTTC. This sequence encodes CSAPPGTSGRYEQFF.

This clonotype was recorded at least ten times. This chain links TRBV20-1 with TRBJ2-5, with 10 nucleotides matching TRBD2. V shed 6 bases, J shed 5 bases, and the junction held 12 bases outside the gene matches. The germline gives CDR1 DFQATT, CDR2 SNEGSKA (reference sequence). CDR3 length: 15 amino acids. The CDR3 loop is CSAGETSGRGETQYF. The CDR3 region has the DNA TGCAGTGCAGGCGAGACTAGCGGGCGAGGTGAGACCCAGTACTTC.

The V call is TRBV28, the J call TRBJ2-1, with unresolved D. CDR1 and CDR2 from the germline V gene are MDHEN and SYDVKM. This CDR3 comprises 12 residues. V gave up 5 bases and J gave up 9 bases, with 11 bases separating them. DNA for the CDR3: TGTGCCAGCAGTCCCCGGGCAGTTGAGCAGTTCTTC. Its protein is CASSPRAVEQFF.

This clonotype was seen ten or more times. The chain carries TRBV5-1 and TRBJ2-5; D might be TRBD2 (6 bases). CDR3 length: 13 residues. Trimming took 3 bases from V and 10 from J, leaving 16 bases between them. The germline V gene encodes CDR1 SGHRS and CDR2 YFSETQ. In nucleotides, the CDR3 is TGCGCCAGCAGCTCCGGGGGTTCTCCGGACCAGTACTTC. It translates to CASSSGGSPDQYF.

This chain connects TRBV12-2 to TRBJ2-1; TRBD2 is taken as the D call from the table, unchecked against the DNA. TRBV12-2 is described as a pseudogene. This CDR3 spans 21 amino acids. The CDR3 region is CASRCGPGTSGRAPTYNEQFF. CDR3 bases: TGTGCAAGTCGCTGTGGACCAGGGACTAGCGGGCGTGCCCCCACCTACAATGAGCAGTTCTTC.

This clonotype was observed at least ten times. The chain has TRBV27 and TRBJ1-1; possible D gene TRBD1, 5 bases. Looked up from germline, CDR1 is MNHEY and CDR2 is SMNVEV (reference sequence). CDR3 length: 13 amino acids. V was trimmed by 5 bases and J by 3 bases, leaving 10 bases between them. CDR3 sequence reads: CASSLTGYTEAFF. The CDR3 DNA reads TGTGCCAGCAGTCTTACAGGCTACACTGAAGCTTTCTTT.

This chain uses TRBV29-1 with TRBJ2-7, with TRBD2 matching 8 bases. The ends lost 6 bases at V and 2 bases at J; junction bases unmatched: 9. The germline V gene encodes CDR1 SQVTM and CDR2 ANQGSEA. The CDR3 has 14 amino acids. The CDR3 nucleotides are TGCAGCGTCTTGAGCGGGAGCGGAGCCTACGAGCAGTACTTC. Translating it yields CSVLSGSGAYEQYF.

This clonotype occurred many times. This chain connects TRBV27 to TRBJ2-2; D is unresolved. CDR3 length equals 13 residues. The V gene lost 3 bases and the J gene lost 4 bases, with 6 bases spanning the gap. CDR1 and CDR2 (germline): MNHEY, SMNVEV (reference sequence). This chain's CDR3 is CASSFLATGELFF. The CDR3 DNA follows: TGTGCCAGCAGTTTCCTTGCCACCGGGGAGCTGTTTTTT.

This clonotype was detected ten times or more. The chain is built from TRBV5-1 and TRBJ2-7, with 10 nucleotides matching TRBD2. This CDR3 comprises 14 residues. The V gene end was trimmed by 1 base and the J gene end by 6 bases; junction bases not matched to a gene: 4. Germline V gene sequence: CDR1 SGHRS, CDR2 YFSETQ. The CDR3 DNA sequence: TGCGCCAGCAGCTTGCCCAGCGGGAGGGGCGAGCAGTACTTC. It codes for CASSLPSGRGEQYF.

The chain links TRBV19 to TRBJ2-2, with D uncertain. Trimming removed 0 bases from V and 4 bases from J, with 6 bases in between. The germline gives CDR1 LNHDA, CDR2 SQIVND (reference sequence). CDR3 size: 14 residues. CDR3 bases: TGTGCCAGTAGTATAGAGATCCCCACCGGGGAGCTGTTTTTT. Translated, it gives CASSIEIPTGELFF.

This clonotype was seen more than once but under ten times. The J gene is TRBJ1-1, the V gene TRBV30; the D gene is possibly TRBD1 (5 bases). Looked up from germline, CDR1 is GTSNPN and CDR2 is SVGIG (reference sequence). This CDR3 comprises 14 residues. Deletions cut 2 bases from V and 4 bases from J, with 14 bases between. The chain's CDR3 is CAWSRGAIGTEAFF. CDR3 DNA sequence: TGTGCCTGGAGTAGAGGGGCTATAGGCACTGAAGCTTTCTTT.

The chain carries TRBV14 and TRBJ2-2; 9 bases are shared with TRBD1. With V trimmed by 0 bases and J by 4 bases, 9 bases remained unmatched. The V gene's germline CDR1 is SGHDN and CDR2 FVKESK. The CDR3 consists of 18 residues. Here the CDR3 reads CASSQDLRGTGPTGELFF. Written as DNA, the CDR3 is TGTGCCAGCAGCCAAGATCTACGCGGGACAGGGCCCACCGGGGAGCTGTTTTTT.

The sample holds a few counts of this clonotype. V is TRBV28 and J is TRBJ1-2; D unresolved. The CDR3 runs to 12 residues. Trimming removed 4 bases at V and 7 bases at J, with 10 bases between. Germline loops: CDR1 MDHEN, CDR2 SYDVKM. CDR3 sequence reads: CASSSSRSGYTF. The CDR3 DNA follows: TGTGCCAGCAGTTCCTCCAGAAGTGGCTACACCTTC.

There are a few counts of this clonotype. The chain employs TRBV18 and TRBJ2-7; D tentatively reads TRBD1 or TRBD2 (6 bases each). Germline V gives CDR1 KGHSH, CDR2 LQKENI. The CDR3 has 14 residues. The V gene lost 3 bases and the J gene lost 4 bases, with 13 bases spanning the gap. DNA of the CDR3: TGTGCCAGCTCACCCGTGGAGGGGGATTACGAGCAGTACTTC. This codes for CASSPVEGDYEQYF.

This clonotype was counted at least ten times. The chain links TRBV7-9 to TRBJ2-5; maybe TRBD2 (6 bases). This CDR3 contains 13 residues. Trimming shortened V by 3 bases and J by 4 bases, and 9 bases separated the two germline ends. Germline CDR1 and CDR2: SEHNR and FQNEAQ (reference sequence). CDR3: CASSFTAGETQYF. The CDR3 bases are TGTGCCAGCAGCTTTACAGCGGGAGAGACCCAGTACTTC.

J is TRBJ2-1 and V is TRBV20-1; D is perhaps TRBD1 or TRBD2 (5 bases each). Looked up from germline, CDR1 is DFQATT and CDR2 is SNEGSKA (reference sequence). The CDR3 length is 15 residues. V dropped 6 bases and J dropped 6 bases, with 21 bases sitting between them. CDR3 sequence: CSAPVGASTSNEQFF. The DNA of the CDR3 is TGCAGTGCCCCGGTAGGGGCTAGTACTAGCAATGAGCAGTTCTTC.

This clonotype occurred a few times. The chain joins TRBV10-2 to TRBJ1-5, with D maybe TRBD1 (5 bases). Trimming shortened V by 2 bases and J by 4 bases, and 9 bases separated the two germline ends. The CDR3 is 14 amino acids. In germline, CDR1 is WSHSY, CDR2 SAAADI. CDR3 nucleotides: TGCGCCAGCAGTGAGGGTGGGGGGAATCAGCCCCAGCATTTT. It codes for CASSEGGGNQPQHF.

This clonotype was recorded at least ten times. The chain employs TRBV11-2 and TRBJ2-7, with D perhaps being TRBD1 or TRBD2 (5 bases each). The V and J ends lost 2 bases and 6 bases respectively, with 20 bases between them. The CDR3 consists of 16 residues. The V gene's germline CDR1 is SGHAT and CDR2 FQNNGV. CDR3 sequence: CASSLNEIGAASEQYF. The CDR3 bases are TGTGCCAGCAGCTTAAATGAAATCGGGGCCGCTAGCGAGCAGTACTTC. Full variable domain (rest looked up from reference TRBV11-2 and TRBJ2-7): EAGVAQSPRYKIIEKRQSVAFWCNPISGHATLYWYQQILGQGPKLLIQFQNNGVVDDSQLPKDRFSAERLKGVDSTLKIQPAKLEDSAVYLCASSLNEIGAASEQYFGPGTRLTVT.

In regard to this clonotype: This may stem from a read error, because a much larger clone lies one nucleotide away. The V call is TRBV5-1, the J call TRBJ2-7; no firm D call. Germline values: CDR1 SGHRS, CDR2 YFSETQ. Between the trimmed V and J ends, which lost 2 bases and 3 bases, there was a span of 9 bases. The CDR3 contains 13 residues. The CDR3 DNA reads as TGCGCCAGCAGCTTAGGCGGACGCTACGAGCAGTACTTC. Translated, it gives CASSLGGRYEQYF.

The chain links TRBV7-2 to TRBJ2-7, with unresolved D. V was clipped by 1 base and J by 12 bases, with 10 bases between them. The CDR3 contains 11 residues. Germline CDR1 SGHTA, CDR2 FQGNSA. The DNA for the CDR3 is TGTGCCAGCAGCTTAGTCAGTATGCCGTACTTC. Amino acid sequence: CASSLVSMPYF.

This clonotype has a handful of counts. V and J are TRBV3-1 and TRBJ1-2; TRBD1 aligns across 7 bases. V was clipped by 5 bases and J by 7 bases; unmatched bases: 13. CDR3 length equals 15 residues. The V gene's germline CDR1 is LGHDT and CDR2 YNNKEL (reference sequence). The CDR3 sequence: CASSTRQGGTFGYTF. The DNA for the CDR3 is TGTGCCAGCAGCACACGACAGGGCGGAACTTTTGGCTACACCTTC.

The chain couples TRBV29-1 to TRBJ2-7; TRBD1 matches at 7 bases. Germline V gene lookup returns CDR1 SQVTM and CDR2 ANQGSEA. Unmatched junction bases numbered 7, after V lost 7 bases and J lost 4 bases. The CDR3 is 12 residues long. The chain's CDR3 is CSGGEQGYEQYF. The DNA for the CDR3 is TGCAGCGGTGGCGAACAGGGGTACGAGCAGTACTTC.

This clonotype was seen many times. CDR3 region: CSAPPGTSGYNEQFF. In DNA, the CDR3 is TGCAGTGCTCCACCCGGGACTAGCGGATACAATGAGCAGTTCTTC. This rearrangement joins TRBV20-1 to TRBJ2-1; 11 nucleotides match TRBD2. V gave up 5 bases and J gave up 4 bases; unmatched junction bases: 7. From germline, CDR1 is DFQATT and CDR2 SNEGSKA (reference sequence). The CDR3 loop spans 15 amino acids.

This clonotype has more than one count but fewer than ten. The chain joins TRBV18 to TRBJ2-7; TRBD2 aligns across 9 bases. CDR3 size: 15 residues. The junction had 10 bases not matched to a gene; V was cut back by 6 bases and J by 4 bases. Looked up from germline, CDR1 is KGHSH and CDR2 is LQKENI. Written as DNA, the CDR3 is TGTGCCAGCTCCGCCATAGCGGGAGATCCTTACGAGCAGTACTTC. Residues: CASSAIAGDPYEQYF.